These 11 T cell receptor beta chains originate from one sample sequenced in a study of cytotoxic CD8 clonotypes in ibrutinib-treated CLL (dated by TCRdb to the early 2020s). Reading the label with the study, this specimen's time point is: around 25 months on ibrutinib. The library was built by means of the immunoSEQ multiplex PCR assay. In TCRdb, the immuneACCESS table is reduced to in-frame sequences with V and J assigned. These tables do not hold every clone; where another copy was compared, an unresolved V gene accounts for under half, and the others remain unexplained. In all, the sample holds 65,000 to 85,000 clones, and less than 85% of those were seen once. The ten largest clonotypes hold 38% of the sample. The material was PBMCs, obtained after 24 months of ibrutinib treatment. Receptors originate from a human donor with chronic lymphocytic leukemia.

J is TRBJ2-1 and V is TRBV7-9, with 8 bases that match TRBD2. Germline V gene sequence: CDR1 SEHNR, CDR2 FQNEAQ (reference sequence). V gave up 1 base and J gave up 7 bases; unmatched junction bases: 6. This CDR3 spans 15 amino acids. CDR3 DNA: TGTGCCAGCAGCTTAGTAGTGTCTAGCGGGAATGAGCAGTTCTTC. Amino acids: CASSLVVSSGNEQFF.

The chain recombines TRBV4-1 with TRBJ1-4; D is possibly TRBD1 (5 bases). Trimming took off 5 bases at V and 8 bases at J, with 21 bases between the two ends. The CDR3 contains 16 residues. The germline gives CDR1 MGHRA, CDR2 YSYEKL. CDR3 region: CASSKREGPGTEKLFF. The CDR3 DNA sequence: TGCGCCAGCAGCAAAAGGGAGGGGCCCGGGACCGAAAAACTGTTTTTT.

The CDR3 DNA reads TGTGCCAGCAGCCCTCGGACAGGGGGAAACACCATATATTTT. It translates to CASSPRTGGNTIYF. The rearrangement links TRBV7-8 to TRBJ1-3; TRBD1 matches 8 bases. Trimming at V came to 5 bases and at J to 4 bases, leaving 4 bases not matched to a gene. This CDR3 region has 14 residues. Germline CDR1 SGHVS, CDR2 FQNEAQ.

The chain couples TRBV7-3 to TRBJ1-2; maybe TRBD1 (5 bases). The CDR3 runs 13 residues. V was cut by 5 bases and J by 7 bases, with 14 bases left in between. Germline V gene data show CDR1 as SGHTA and CDR2 as FQGTGA. This CDR3 reads CASSLSDGAGYTF. The CDR3, as DNA: TGTGCCAGCAGCCTTAGTGACGGGGCTGGCTACACCTTC.

The chain couples TRBV5-5 to TRBJ2-5; no reliable D call. Trimming stripped 7 bases from V and 7 bases from J, with 20 bases between. The germline CDR1 and CDR2 sequences are SGHKS and YYEKEE (reference sequence). The CDR3 has 14 residues. The CDR3 bases are TGTGCCAGCGGGGTGGAGACGCAGTTAAGGACCCAGTACTTC. Protein: CASGVETQLRTQYF.

The V and J genes are TRBV19 and TRBJ2-3, with 11 bases fitting TRBD2. Germline CDR1 is LNHDA and CDR2 is SQIVND (reference sequence). V dropped 3 bases and J dropped 6; count of bases not matched to a gene: 8. The CDR3 is 16 residues long. In DNA form, the CDR3 reads TGTGCCAGTAGTATTGGTCGACTAGCGGGGTTGGATACGCAGTATTTT. Protein product: CASSIGRLAGLDTQYF.

The J gene is TRBJ2-6, the V gene TRBV4-2, with TRBD2 matching 7 bases. This CDR3 spans 18 amino acids. The V segment lost 3 bases and the J segment 0 bases; nucleotides outside the gene matches: 8. Germline V gene sequence: CDR1 LGHNA, CDR2 YNFKEQ. CDR3 protein: CASSQLAETSSGANVLTF. CDR3 DNA: TGTGCCAGCAGCCAGCTAGCGGAGACATCCTCTGGGGCCAACGTCCTGACTTTC.

The chain links TRBV19 to TRBJ2-1; 7 bases agree with TRBD2. Germline CDR1 LNHDA, CDR2 SQIVND (reference sequence). The CDR3 sequence is 16 residues long. The trim removed 4 bases at V and 1 base at J, leaving 7 bases unmatched. CDR3 protein: CASSSLAVGSYNEQFF. CDR3 sequence (DNA): TGTGCCAGTAGTAGCCTAGCGGTGGGATCCTACAATGAGCAGTTCTTC.

The genes are TRBV6-1 and TRBJ2-2; 10 nucleotides agree with TRBD1. The CDR3 sequence is 16 residues long. The V segment lost 4 bases and the J segment 4 bases; nucleotides outside the gene matches: 6. CDR1 MNHNS and CDR2 SASEGT come from the germline V gene. This CDR3 is CASSAQDRGGTGELFF. DNA of the CDR3: TGTGCCAGCAGTGCCCAGGACAGGGGGGGCACCGGGGAGCTGTTTTTT.

The chain carries TRBV5-1 and TRBJ2-2, with TRBD2 matching 12 bases. The CDR3 is made up of 18 amino acids. Germline V lookup: CDR1 SGHRS, CDR2 YFSETQ. Losses at the gene ends were 0 bases for V and 2 bases for J; bases not matched to a gene: 5. CDR3 nucleotides: TGCGCCAGCAGCTTGGCCCTAGCGGGAGGGCCAAACACCGGGGAGCTGTTTTTT. As protein: CASSLALAGGPNTGELFF.

The chain joins TRBV28 to TRBJ2-5; D tentatively fits TRBD1 or TRBD2 (5 bases each). From germline, CDR1 is MDHEN and CDR2 SYDVKM. CDR3 length: 15 amino acids. V was shortened by 5 bases and J by 5 bases, with 18 bases between the two germline ends. CDR3 residues: CASSGPGQGEETQYF. Here the CDR3 DNA reads TGTGCCAGCAGTGGACCGGGGCAGGGTGAGGAGACCCAGTACTTC.